This TCR beta chain was recorded in a study of chemoradiotherapy in HPV16-positive cancers. Samples were taken several times over chemoradiotherapy. V shed 6 bases, J shed 3 bases, and the junction held 11 bases outside the gene matches. Germline assignment: CDR1 SGHAT and CDR2 FQNNGV. CDR3 length: 16 residues. Sequencing was performed with immunoSEQ multiplex PCR; in TCRdb, only in-frame clones are kept and a portion is missing. This table has around 25,000 clones, just over 90% appearing once. Study-wide points: Functional assays defining HPV-specific T cells used only two HPV16-positive patients.

To note about this clone: Its antigen remains unknown.

The clonotype originates from a human donor with HPV-associated anogenital cancer. The genes are TRBV11-2 and TRBJ2-3; 8 bases map to TRBD1. Source: blood, taken from a patient who underwent chemoradiotherapy. The CDR3: CASSLGQGLTTDTQYF. The CDR3 DNA sequence: TGTGCCAGCAGTCTTGGACAGGGCTTAACTACAGATACGCAGTATTTT. The complete variable domain, with remaining parts taken from reference TRBV11-2 and TRBJ2-3, reads EAGVAQSPRYKIIEKRQSVAFWCNPISGHATLYWYQQILGQGPKLLIQFQNNGVVDDSQLPKDRFSAERLKGVDSTLKIQPAKLEDSAVYLCASSLGQGLTTDTQYFGPGTRLTVL.